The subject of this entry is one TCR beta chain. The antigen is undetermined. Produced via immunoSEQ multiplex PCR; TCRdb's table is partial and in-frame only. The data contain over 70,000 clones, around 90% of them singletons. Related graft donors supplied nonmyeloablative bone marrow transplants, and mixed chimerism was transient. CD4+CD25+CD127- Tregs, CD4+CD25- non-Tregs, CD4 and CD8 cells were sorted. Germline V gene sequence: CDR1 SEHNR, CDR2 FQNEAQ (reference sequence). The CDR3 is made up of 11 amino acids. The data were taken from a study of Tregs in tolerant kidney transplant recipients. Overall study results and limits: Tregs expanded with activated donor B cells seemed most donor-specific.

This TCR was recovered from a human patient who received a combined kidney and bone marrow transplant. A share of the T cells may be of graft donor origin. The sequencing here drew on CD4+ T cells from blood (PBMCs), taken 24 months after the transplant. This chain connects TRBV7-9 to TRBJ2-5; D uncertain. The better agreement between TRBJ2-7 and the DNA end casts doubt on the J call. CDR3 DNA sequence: TGTGCCAGCAGTTCAACCTACGAGCAGTACTTC. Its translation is CASSSTYEQYF.